This T cell receptor (beta chain) was identified in a study of blood T cell repertoires in COVID-19. In the study overall: Whether acute or convalescent, the COVID-19 samples came from the United States, Italy and Spain. Nucleic acid was either cDNA or gDNA, and it came from T cells, B-cell-depleted T cells, or PBMCs.

Original processing notes: How many nucleated cells were present was estimated from reference gene primer amplification. Only in-frame clones appear in the TCRdb table, and some are missing; sequencing was by immunoSEQ multiplex PCR. That table is the source of V, J and clone size, and D and trimming were worked out from the DNA. The data hold around 70,000 clones, with 75% to 85% observed a single time. CDR1 and CDR2 from the germline V gene are SGHRS and YFSETQ. With 6 bases removed from V and 3 bases from J, the gap between germline ends came to 12 bases. The CDR3 sequence is 14 residues long. Sequencing was carried out using peripheral blood. The rearrangement links TRBV5-1 to TRBJ2-2, with a tentative D call TRBD2 (6 bases). This TCR derives from a man at least 80 years old with acute or convalescent COVID-19. The CDR3 DNA reads as TGCGCCAGCAACCCGGGAGAGCACACCGGGGAGCTGTTTTTT. It encodes CASNPGEHTGELFF.